This passage covers 32 T cell receptor beta chains from one sample sequenced in a study of shared clonotypes between healthy human individuals. The repertoire was sequenced with immunoSEQ multiplex PCR; TCRdb's copy has only in-frame clones and lacks some. The sample shows 230,000 or so clones, approximately 65% of them seen only once. The material sequenced was memory CD4+ T cells sorted from blood. Subset indicated: CD45RA-negative fraction. These TCRs come from a man aged 25-45 years in good health.

The chain carries TRBV7-8 and TRBJ1-5; 8 nucleotides match TRBD1. V shed 5 bases, J shed 3 bases, and the junction held 6 bases outside the gene matches. The CDR3 totals 15 residues. Germline values: CDR1 SGHVS, CDR2 FQNEAQ. CDR3 protein: CASSRGTGHNQPQHF. In DNA, the CDR3 is TGTGCCAGCAGCCGGGGGACAGGCCACAATCAGCCCCAGCATTTT.

The rearrangement joins TRBV11-2 to TRBJ2-7; D remains unclear. The V and J ends lost 5 bases and 0 bases respectively, with 14 bases between them. The CDR3 length is 15 residues. Germline CDR1 is SGHAT and CDR2 is FQNNGV. CDR3 DNA: TGTGCCAGCAGCCTTACTTTTCAAAGCTCCTACGAGCAGTACTTC. Protein: CASSLTFQSSYEQYF. Full variable domain (rest looked up from reference TRBV11-2 and TRBJ2-7): EAGVAQSPRYKIIEKRQSVAFWCNPISGHATLYWYQQILGQGPKLLIQFQNNGVVDDSQLPKDRFSAERLKGVDSTLKIQPAKLEDSAVYLCASSLTFQSSYEQYFGPGTRLTVT.

The sample holds one count of this clone. This rearrangement joins TRBV12-5 to TRBJ1-1; 8 bases agree with TRBD1. CDR1 and CDR2 (germline): LGHNT, FRNRAP. J was trimmed by 0 bases and V by 5 bases; bases with no gene match: 11. The CDR3 runs to 17 residues. The CDR3 nucleotides read TGTGCTAGTGGTGCCGGGACAGGAATTTTAATGAACACTGAAGCTTTCTTT. This sequence encodes CASGAGTGILMNTEAFF.

The gene calls are TRBV4-2 and TRBJ2-7, with 13 bases lining up with TRBD2. The CDR3 sequence is 16 residues long. CDR1 and CDR2 from the germline V gene are LGHNA and YNFKEQ. The junction had 8 bases not matched to a gene; V was cut back by 4 bases and J by 5 bases. DNA for the CDR3: TGTGCCAGCAGCCCTACCTTACTAGCGGGAGGGGACGAGCAGTACTTC. Translation: CASSPTLLAGGDEQYF.

This sequence joins TRBV6-1 and TRBJ2-1, with 12 bases identical to TRBD2. The germline gives CDR1 MNHNS, CDR2 SASEGT. J lost 7 bases, V lost 7 bases, and 8 bases had no gene match. The CDR3 extends over 15 amino acids. This chain's CDR3 is CASTKLAGGHNEQFF. The CDR3 nucleotides are TGTGCCAGCACCAAACTAGCGGGAGGTCATAATGAGCAGTTCTTC.

The table lists this clone with a few counts. The CDR3: CAISGPRTSGNEQFF. CDR3 coding DNA: TGTGCCATCAGTGGCCCTCGGACTAGCGGGAATGAGCAGTTCTTC. The chain combines TRBV10-3 with TRBJ2-1; 11 bases line up with TRBD2. From germline, CDR1 is ENHRY and CDR2 SYGVKD. After removal of 4 bases from V and 7 bases from J, the junction contained 6 bases not matched to a gene. The CDR3 sequence is 15 residues long.

The V call is TRBV18, the J call TRBJ1-2, with D perhaps matching TRBD1 (5 bases). Germline-derived CDR1 and CDR2 are KGHSH and LQKENI. Trimming removed 0 bases at V and 5 bases at J, with 7 bases between. CDR3 length: 13 residues. The CDR3 nucleotides read TGTGCCAGCTCACCACCGGGGGTTTATGGCTACACCTTC. Encoded protein: CASSPPGVYGYTF. The variable domain in full, completed from reference TRBV18 and TRBJ1-2, reads NAGVMQNPRHLVRRRGQEARLRCSPMKGHSHVYWYRQLPEEGLKFMVYLQKENIIDESGMPKERFSAEFPKEGPSILRIQQVVRGDSAAYFCASSPPGVYGYTFGSGTRLTVV.

The V and J genes are TRBV5-5 and TRBJ2-6, with 9 bases matching TRBD1. Trimming cost V 2 bases and J 3 bases; bases outside gene matches: 15. CDR3 length: 20 residues. CDR1 and CDR2 (germline): SGHKS, YYEKEE (reference sequence). The CDR3 sequence is CASSLRTGGAGLVGANVLTF. In DNA form, the CDR3 reads TGTGCCAGCAGCTTAAGAACAGGGGGCGCGGGTTTGGTTGGGGCCAACGTCCTGACTTTC.

The J gene is TRBJ2-1, the V gene TRBV7-2, with a possible D match to TRBD2 (6 bases). Germline V gene sequence: CDR1 SGHTA, CDR2 FQGNSA. V was pared by 1 base and J by 12 bases, with 10 bases between. The CDR3 has 12 residues. The CDR3 is CASSLVSSAQFF. Written as DNA, the CDR3 is TGTGCCAGCAGCTTAGTATCTAGCGCGCAGTTCTTC.

This clone occurred a few times. The genes are TRBV7-2 and TRBJ2-5, with a possible D match to TRBD2 (5 bases). In germline, CDR1 is SGHTA, CDR2 FQGNSA. Trimming removed 4 bases at V and 9 bases at J, with 15 bases between. The CDR3 consists of 13 residues. The CDR3 DNA follows: TGTGCCAGCAGCTCTGGGCCCGAGGGCGCCCAGTACTTC. Its protein is CASSSGPEGAQYF.

The chain carries TRBV6-4 and TRBJ2-1; D possibly corresponds to TRBD1 (6 bases). Germline CDR1 is MRHNA and CDR2 is SNTAGT. The CDR3 length is 15 residues. Trimming stripped 6 bases from V and 0 bases from J, with 12 bases between. The CDR3 here is CASSPDRSSYNEQFF. The CDR3 bases are TGTGCCAGCAGCCCCGACAGGAGCTCCTACAATGAGCAGTTCTTC.

The rearrangement links TRBV25-1 to TRBJ2-7, with 8 bases lining up with TRBD2. With V trimmed by 2 bases and J by 3 bases, 9 bases remained unmatched. The CDR3 is 16 residues long. Germline V gene sequence: CDR1 MGHDK, CDR2 SYGVNS. The CDR3 sequence is CASSEIAAREDYEQYF. Written as DNA, the CDR3 is TGTGCCAGCAGTGAAATAGCCGCGCGGGAGGACTACGAGCAGTACTTC.

The rearrangement links TRBV5-1 to TRBJ2-2, with 10 nucleotides matching TRBD2. The CDR3 is made up of 16 amino acids. The V segment lost 0 bases and the J segment 1 base; nucleotides outside the gene matches: 0. Germline lookup yields CDR1 SGHRS and CDR2 YFSETQ. CDR3 sequence reads: CASSLGTSGNTGELFF. Written as DNA, the CDR3 is TGCGCCAGCAGCTTGGGGACTAGCGGGAACACCGGGGAGCTGTTTTTT.

CDR3 protein: CASRPDSNQPQHF. CDR3 coding DNA: TGTGCCAGCAGACCAGACAGCAATCAGCCCCAGCATTTT. V is TRBV28 and J is TRBJ1-5, with unresolved D. The CDR3 has 13 amino acids. Germline V gives CDR1 MDHEN, CDR2 SYDVKM. V was pared by 6 bases and J by 1 base, with 7 bases between.

This clone was found once. This chain uses TRBV2 with TRBJ2-7, with TRBD1 matching 8 bases. With V trimmed by 5 bases and J by 4 bases, 4 bases remained unmatched. CDR1 is SNHLY, CDR2 FYNNEI, per germline. The CDR3 consists of 13 residues. The CDR3 reads CASSQTGVYEQYF. The CDR3 nucleotides read TGTGCCAGCAGTCAGACAGGGGTGTACGAGCAGTACTTC.

This chain links TRBV18 with TRBJ2-6, with 7 bases fitting TRBD2. Germline V CDR1 and CDR2: KGHSH, LQKENI. This CDR3 comprises 18 residues. The V and J ends lost 8 bases and 2 bases, in that order; junction bases with no gene match: 15. CDR3 DNA sequence: TGTGCCAGCCCCCCCCGATGCGGGAGTGGTACTGGGGCCAACGTCCTGACTTTC. Protein: CASPPRCGSGTGANVLTF.

Details on this clone: This sample includes further DNA sequences coding for the same CDR3. The chain uses TRBV29-1 and TRBJ2-7; 7 nucleotides line up with TRBD2. The CDR3 sequence is 12 residues long. CDR1 and CDR2 (germline): SQVTM, ANQGSEA. After removal of 6 bases from V and 3 bases from J, the junction contained 5 bases not matched to a gene. DNA of the CDR3: TGCAGCGTGACGGGACTAAGCTACGAGCAGTACTTC. Translating gives CSVTGLSYEQYF.

The CDR3 is CASSSTSPGSGANVLTF. Written as DNA, the CDR3 is TGCGCCAGCAGCTCGACCTCGCCTGGCTCTGGGGCCAACGTCCTGACTTTC. This chain joins TRBV5-1 and TRBJ2-6; D call uncertain. The CDR3 is made up of 17 amino acids. The germline V gene has CDR1 SGHRS and CDR2 YFSETQ. V lost 3 bases and J lost 0, with 13 bases in between.

This clone showed up just a few times. The V gene is TRBV5-4, the J gene TRBJ2-1; the D call may be TRBD1 or TRBD2 (6 bases each). V lost 0 bases, J lost 11 bases, and 18 bases lay in between. The V gene's germline CDR1 is SGHNT and CDR2 YYREEE (reference sequence). This CDR3 is 15 amino acids long. The CDR3, as DNA: TGTGCCAGCAGCTTGGGACTAGAAAGGAGGGACAAGCAGTTCTTC. Protein sequence: CASSLGLERRDKQFF.

The chain carries TRBV7-3 and TRBJ2-5; D is possibly TRBD1 (6 bases). Germline-derived CDR1 and CDR2 are SGHTA and FQGTGA. The CDR3 sequence is 13 residues long. With 3 bases removed from V and 4 bases from J, the gap between germline ends came to 9 bases. CDR3 DNA: TGTGCCAGCAGCTTCTCCAGGGGAGAGACCCAGTACTTC. This gives the protein CASSFSRGETQYF.

This clone appeared a few times. The chain employs TRBV28 and TRBJ2-5; 9 bases match TRBD1. The V and J ends lost 8 bases and 4 bases, in that order; junction bases with no gene match: 8. Germline CDR1 reads MDHEN; CDR2 reads SYDVKM. The CDR3 consists of 14 residues. DNA for the CDR3: TGTGCCAGCTATCTACCGGGACAGGGAGAGACCCAGTACTTC. It encodes CASYLPGQGETQYF.

This clone was observed a single time. The chain joins TRBV18 to TRBJ2-7; TRBD1 is a possible D gene (5 bases). Germline V gives CDR1 KGHSH, CDR2 LQKENI. With 3 bases removed from V and 3 bases from J, the gap between germline ends came to 9 bases. This CDR3 contains 13 residues. The CDR3 protein is CASSPRQGYEQYF. In nucleotides, the CDR3 is TGTGCCAGCTCACCCAGGCAGGGCTACGAGCAGTACTTC.

The gene calls are TRBV6-5 and TRBJ1-4; 8 bases agree with TRBD1. CDR3 size: 15 residues. With V trimmed by 2 bases and J by 8 bases, 7 bases remained unmatched. CDR1 is MNHEY, CDR2 SVGAGI, per germline. The DNA of the CDR3 is TGTGCCAGCAGTTACGGGACAGGAGAAGGAGAAAAACTGTTTTTT. Its translation: CASSYGTGEGEKLFF.

This clone was observed many times. The chain carries TRBV28 and TRBJ1-5; D may be TRBD1 (5 bases). In germline, CDR1 is MDHEN, CDR2 SYDVKM. The CDR3 is 14 residues long. Trimming pared 6 bases from V and 7 bases from J, leaving 16 bases between. CDR3 amino acids: CASRYPNSGQPQHF. The CDR3 DNA reads as TGTGCCAGCAGGTACCCTAATTCAGGGCAGCCCCAGCATTTT.

The sample holds a few counts of this clone. The chain is built from TRBV25-1 and TRBJ1-2, with D unclear. This CDR3 has 13 amino acids. Deletions cut 8 bases from V and 3 bases from J, with 13 bases between. The V gene's germline CDR1 is MGHDK and CDR2 SYGVNS. CDR3 residues: CASRGDRYYGYTF. CDR3 DNA: TGTGCCAGCCGAGGAGACCGCTACTATGGCTACACCTTC.

The chain recombines TRBV6-5 with TRBJ2-7; D remains ambiguous. Trimming pared 6 bases from V and 1 base from J, leaving 13 bases between. Looked up from germline, CDR1 is MNHEY and CDR2 is SVGAGI. The CDR3 has 14 amino acids. This chain's CDR3 is CASRKTRGSYEQYF. Written as DNA, the CDR3 is TGTGCCAGCAGGAAGACCCGAGGATCCTACGAGCAGTACTTC.

The V and J genes are TRBV1 and TRBJ2-3; the table names TRBD1, a call not compared with the DNA. TRBV1 is a known pseudogene. This CDR3 contains 15 residues. The CDR3 DNA reads TGCACCAGCAGCCAGCCACGAACAAGACATCTTACGCAGTATTTT. Protein: CTSSQPRTRHLTQYF.

This rearrangement joins TRBV18 to TRBJ2-7; 9 nucleotides align to TRBD1. Germline CDR1 and CDR2: KGHSH and LQKENI. V lost 5 bases, J lost 2 bases, and 10 bases stayed unmatched. The CDR3 consists of 16 residues. The CDR3 protein is CASSSLPGQGPYEQYF. CDR3 bases: TGTGCCAGCTCATCACTTCCGGGACAGGGACCCTACGAGCAGTACTTC.

This clone has only one observation. This sequence joins TRBV20-1 and TRBJ1-2; 8 nucleotides match TRBD1. CDR1 is DFQATT and CDR2 is SNEGSKA in the germline V gene (reference sequence). CDR3 length: 10 amino acids. With 6 bases clipped from V and 9 bases from J, the junction kept 3 bases outside the gene matches. DNA for the CDR3: TGCAGTGCGGGGACAGGCCGCTACACCTTC. Its translation is CSAGTGRYTF.

This chain connects TRBV7-2 to TRBJ2-1, with D uncertain. The CDR3 extends over 15 amino acids. V was shortened by 0 bases and J by 4 bases, with 10 bases between the two germline ends. Per the germline V gene, CDR1 is SGHTA and CDR2 is FQGNSA. This CDR3 is CASSLALGNYNEQFF. DNA of the CDR3: TGTGCCAGCAGCTTAGCATTGGGTAATTACAATGAGCAGTTCTTC. Variable domain in full (rest from reference TRBV7-2 and TRBJ2-1): GAGVSQSPSNKVTEKGKDVELRCDPISGHTALYWYRQSLGQGLEFLIYFQGNSAPDKSGLPSDRFSAERTGGSVSTLTIQRTQQEDSAVYLCASSLALGNYNEQFFGPGTRLTVL.

A few counts support this clone. A far bigger clonotype differs at one base, so this is likely a read error. This chain links TRBV7-6 with TRBJ2-5; D gene unclear. V was shortened by 1 base and J by 0 bases, with 0 bases between the two germline ends. The germline gives CDR1 SGHVS, CDR2 FNYEAQ. The CDR3 spans 12 residues. CDR3 sequence: CASSLDQETQYF. CDR3 sequence (DNA): TGTGCCAGCAGCTTAGACCAAGAGACCCAGTACTTC.

Note on this clone: A junction end diverges from the germline sequence, so it may reflect a read error. The chain combines TRBV6-1 with TRBJ2-5; TRBD1 matches 10 bases. Germline CDR1 and CDR2: MNHNS and SASEGT. The CDR3 is 12 amino acids. The CDR3 nucleotides are TGTGCCAGCCGGGACAGGGGAAACCGACCAGACTTC. Protein: CASRDRGNRPDF.